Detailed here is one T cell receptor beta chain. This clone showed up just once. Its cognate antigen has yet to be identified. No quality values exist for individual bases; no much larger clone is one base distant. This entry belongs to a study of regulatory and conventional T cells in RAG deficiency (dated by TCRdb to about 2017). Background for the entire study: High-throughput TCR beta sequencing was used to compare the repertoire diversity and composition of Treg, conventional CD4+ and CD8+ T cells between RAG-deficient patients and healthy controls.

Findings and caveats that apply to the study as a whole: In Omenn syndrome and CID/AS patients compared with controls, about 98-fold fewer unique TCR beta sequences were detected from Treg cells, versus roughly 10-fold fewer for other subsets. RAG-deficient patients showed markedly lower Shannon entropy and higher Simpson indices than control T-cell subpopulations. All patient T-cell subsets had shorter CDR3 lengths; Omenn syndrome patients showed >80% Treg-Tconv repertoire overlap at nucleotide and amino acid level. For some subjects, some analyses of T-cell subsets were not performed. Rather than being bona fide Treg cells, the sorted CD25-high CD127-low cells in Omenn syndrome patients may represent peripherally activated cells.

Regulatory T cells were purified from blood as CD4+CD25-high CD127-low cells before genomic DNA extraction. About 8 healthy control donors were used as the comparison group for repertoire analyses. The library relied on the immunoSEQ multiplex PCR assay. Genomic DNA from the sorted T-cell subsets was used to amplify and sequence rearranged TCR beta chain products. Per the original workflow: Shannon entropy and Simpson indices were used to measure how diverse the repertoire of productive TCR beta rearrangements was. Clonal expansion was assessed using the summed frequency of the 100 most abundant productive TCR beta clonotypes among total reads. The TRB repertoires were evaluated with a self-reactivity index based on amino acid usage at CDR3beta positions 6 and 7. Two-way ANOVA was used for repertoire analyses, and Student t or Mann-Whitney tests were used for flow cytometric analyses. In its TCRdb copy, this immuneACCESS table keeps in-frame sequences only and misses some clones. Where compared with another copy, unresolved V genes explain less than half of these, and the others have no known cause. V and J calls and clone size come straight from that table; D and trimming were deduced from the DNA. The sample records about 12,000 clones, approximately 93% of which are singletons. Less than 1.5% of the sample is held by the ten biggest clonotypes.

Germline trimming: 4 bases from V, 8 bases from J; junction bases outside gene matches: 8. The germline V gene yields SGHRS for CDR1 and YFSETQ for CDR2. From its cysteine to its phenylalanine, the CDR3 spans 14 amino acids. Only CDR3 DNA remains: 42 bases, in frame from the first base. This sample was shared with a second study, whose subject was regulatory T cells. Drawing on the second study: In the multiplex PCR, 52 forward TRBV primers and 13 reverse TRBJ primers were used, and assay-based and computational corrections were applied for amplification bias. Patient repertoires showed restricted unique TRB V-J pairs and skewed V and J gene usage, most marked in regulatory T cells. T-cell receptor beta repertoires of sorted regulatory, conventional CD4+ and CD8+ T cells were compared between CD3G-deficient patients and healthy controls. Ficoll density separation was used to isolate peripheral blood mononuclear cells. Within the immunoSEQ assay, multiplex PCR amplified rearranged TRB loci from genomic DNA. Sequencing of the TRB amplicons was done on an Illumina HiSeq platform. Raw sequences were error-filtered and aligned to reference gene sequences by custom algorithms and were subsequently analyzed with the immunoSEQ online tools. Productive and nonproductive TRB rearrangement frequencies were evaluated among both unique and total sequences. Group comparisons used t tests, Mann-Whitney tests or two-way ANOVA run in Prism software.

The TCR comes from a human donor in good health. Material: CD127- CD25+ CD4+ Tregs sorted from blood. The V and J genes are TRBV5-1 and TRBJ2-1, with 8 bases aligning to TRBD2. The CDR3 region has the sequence CASSRTGGNDEQFF. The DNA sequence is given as TGCGCCAGCAGCCGGACGGGGGGGAACGATGAGCAGTTCTTC.